Below, one T cell receptor beta chain is given with its context. Its matching antigen is unknown. The CDR3 extends over 14 amino acids. CDR1 is SGHVS and CDR2 is FNYEAQ in the germline V gene. This specimen comes from a study of T cells expressing NK-cell markers. With UMIs, 5'RACE template switching was used to make TCR beta cDNA. TCRdb re-analyzed the 5' RACE reads; it lists each CDR3 protein once, without DNA. This sample contains about 170,000 distinct CDR3 sequences. Study-wide findings and caveats: In four donors, these clonotypes also led the CD3+CD56-NKG2C+ fraction. Dominant NKG2C+ clonotypes accounted for roughly 1.0-7.0% of CD8+ T cells in roughly 6 donors.

This TCR was recovered from a man aged 18 to 69 in good health. Specimen: blood T cells: a sorted CD56 or NKG2C T cell subset, CD4+ or CD8+ T cells, or bulk PBMC T cells (not recorded which). The V gene is TRBV7-6, the J gene TRBJ2-1; as DNA is missing, the TRBD1 call by TCRdb cannot be tested. The CDR3 loop reads CASREGGSGGEQFF.